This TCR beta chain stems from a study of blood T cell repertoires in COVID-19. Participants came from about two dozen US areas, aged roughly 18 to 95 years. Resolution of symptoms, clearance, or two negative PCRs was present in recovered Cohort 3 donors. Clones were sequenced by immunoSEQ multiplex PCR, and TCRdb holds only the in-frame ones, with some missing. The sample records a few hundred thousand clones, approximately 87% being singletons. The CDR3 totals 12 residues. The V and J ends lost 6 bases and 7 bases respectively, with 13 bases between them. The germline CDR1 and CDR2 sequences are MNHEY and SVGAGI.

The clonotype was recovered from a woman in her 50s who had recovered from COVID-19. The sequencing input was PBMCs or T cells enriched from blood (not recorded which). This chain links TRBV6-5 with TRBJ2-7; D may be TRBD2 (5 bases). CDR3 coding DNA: TGTGCCAGCAGCCCAGGAGGACGGGAGCAGTACTTC. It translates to CASSPGGREQYF.